These T cell receptor beta chains were read from a single sample in a study of blood T cell repertoires in COVID-19. Using immunoSEQ multiplex PCR, the repertoire was profiled, and TCRdb retains in-frame clones only, with some absent. The table includes hundreds of thousands of clones, about 85% detected once. Material: peripheral blood. Source of these receptors: a man aged 18-30 years with active or convalescent COVID-19. CDR3s include the opening cysteine and the closing phenylalanine or tryptophan. D genes are given only for firm matches. Clone size is shown for a subset of rows, as once, few, many or a class of expanded clone.

D	V	J	size	CDR3	DNA
TRBD1	TRBV4-3	TRBJ1-2	-	CASSQGPEDRGTYGYTF	TGCGCCAGCAGCCAAGGACCGGAGGACAGGGGTACCTATGGCTACACCTTC
TRBD1	TRBV29-1	TRBJ1-2	-	CSVEDTKGAHYGYTF	TGCAGCGTTGAAGATACGAAGGGGGCCCACTATGGCTACACCTTC
-	TRBV7-2	TRBJ1-5	once	CASSLDIQPQHF	TGTGCCAGCAGCTTAGATATTCAGCCCCAGCATTTT
-	TRBV12-3/TRBV12-4	TRBJ1-2	-	CASSLGQGSGYTF	TGTGCCAGCAGTCTGGGGCAGGGGAGTGGCTACACCTTC
TRBD2	TRBV3-1/TRBV3-2	TRBJ2-7	-	CASSQSGGYEQYF	TGTGCCAGCAGCCAAAGCGGGGGATACGAGCAGTACTTC
-	TRBV2	TRBJ1-2	-	CASSAGNYGYTF	TGTGCCAGCAGTGCGGGGAACTATGGCTACACCTTC
-	TRBV7-9	TRBJ1-1	-	CASSFPNTEAFF	TGTGCCTCCAGCTTCCCAAACACTGAAGCTTTCTTT
TRBD1	TRBV7-9	TRBJ1-3	-	CASSTRDRGRSNTIYF	TGTGCCAGCAGCACCCGGGACAGGGGCCGGTCGAACACCATATATTTT
TRBD1	TRBV20-1	TRBJ1-5	-	CSASTIDRGPQPQHF	TGCAGTGCTAGTACCATCGACAGGGGGCCACAGCCCCAGCATTTT
-	TRBV6-2/TRBV6-3	TRBJ1-2	-	CASSTQRVANYGYTF	TGTGCCAGCAGTACGCAGAGGGTCGCTAACTATGGCTACACCTTC
-	TRBV7-4	TRBJ1-4	-	CASSLLSATNEKLFF	TGTGCCAGCAGCTTACTGAGTGCAACTAATGAAAAACTGTTTTTT
-	TRBV6-1	TRBJ2-7	-	CASSDPGYEQYF	TGTGCCAGCAGTGACCCCGGTTACGAGCAGTACTTC
TRBD2	TRBV10-3	TRBJ2-3	-	CAISGPGRLAGPDTDTQYF	TGTGCCATCAGTGGTCCGGGACGGTTAGCGGGACCCGACACAGATACGCAGTATTTT
-	TRBV6-5	TRBJ2-1	once	CASRLTGNNEQFF	TGTGCCAGCAGGCTGACTGGTAACAATGAGCAGTTCTTC
TRBD1	TRBV6-4	TRBJ1-2	-	CASHRGRPGGYTF	TGTGCCAGCCACAGGGGTCGTCCTGGTGGCTACACCTTC
-	TRBV5-1	TRBJ1-3	-	CASSPSGTIYF	TGCGCCAGCTCCCCCTCAGGCACCATATATTTT
-	TRBV5-4	TRBJ2-3	-	CASSLGGATDTQYF	TGTGCCAGCAGCTTGGGCGGGGCGACCGATACGCAGTATTTT